The rows below give T cell receptor beta chains drawn from one sample of a study of blood T cell repertoires in COVID-19. Profiled with immunoSEQ multiplex PCR; TCRdb holds only in-frame clones, not every one. The sample holds under 150,000 clones, about 80% seen once. The sequenced sample was peripheral blood. The receptors were gathered from a middle-aged woman with acute or convalescent COVID-19. CDR3s include the opening cysteine and the closing phenylalanine or tryptophan. The D gene is left open where the match is weak. A clone size is listed for some rows: how often the clone was seen (once, few, many), or a class if it is expanded.

V gene	J gene	clone size	D gene	CDR3 protein	CDR3 DNA
TRBV2	TRBJ1-2	once	-	CASSEKRSAAGYTF	TGTGCCAGCAGTGAAAAACGGTCTGCAGCGGGCTACACCTTC
TRBV2	TRBJ2-2	once	-	CASSEASRLFF	TGTGCCAGCAGTGAAGCGTCCCGTCTGTTTTTT
TRBV4-3	TRBJ1-1	-	-	CASSQDLGRWGGSTEAFF	TGCGCCAGCAGCCAAGATTTGGGGCGGTGGGGGGGGAGCACTGAAGCTTTCTTT
TRBV7-9	TRBJ1-1	-	-	CASSYAENTEAFF	TGTGCCAGCAGTTATGCAGAGAACACTGAAGCTTTCTTT
TRBV6-5	TRBJ2-1	-	-	CASRTDRSSYNEQFF	TGTGCCAGCAGGACAGACAGAAGCTCCTACAATGAGCAGTTCTTC
TRBV7-2	TRBJ1-1	-	-	CASSPADRPGAFF	TGTGCCAGCAGCCCCGCGGACAGACCGGGGGCTTTCTTT
TRBV4-3	TRBJ2-3	few	TRBD2	CASSQGLASDTQYF	TGCGCCAGCAGCCAAGGACTAGCGTCAGATACGCAGTATTTT
TRBV4-1	TRBJ2-1	-	TRBD2	CASSQSPSGAPRNEQFF	TGCGCCAGCAGCCAGAGCCCTAGCGGGGCCCCCCGCAATGAGCAGTTCTTC
TRBV7-9	TRBJ2-7	few	TRBD2	CASSLNIGGYEQYF	TGTGCCAGCAGCCTCAATATCGGGGGGTACGAGCAGTACTTC
TRBV5-8	TRBJ1-5	-	-	CASSLSGGQNQPQHF	TGTGCCAGCAGCCTCAGCGGGGGGCAGAATCAGCCCCAGCATTTT
TRBV19	TRBJ1-6	-	-	CASSTRTAHNSPLHF	TGTGCCAGTAGTACCAGGACAGCGCATAATTCACCCCTCCACTTT
TRBV7-2	TRBJ2-7	-	TRBD2	CASSRGGAQGEQYF	TGTGCCAGCAGCCGGGGGGGGGCCCAGGGCGAGCAGTACTTC
TRBV5-1	TRBJ2-2	-	-	CASSSGTTNTGELFF	TGCGCCAGCAGCTCCGGGACAACGAACACCGGGGAGCTGTTTTTT
TRBV9	TRBJ1-6	-	-	CASSVVHSNSPLHF	TGTGCCAGCAGCGTAGTACATAGCAATTCACCCCTCCACTTT
TRBV13	TRBJ2-5	-	-	CASSPRGFQETQYF	TGTGCCAGCAGCCCTCGGGGGTTTCAAGAGACCCAGTACTTC
TRBV27	TRBJ1-2	-	-	CASKQHRGNYGYTF	TGTGCCAGCAAACAACACCGGGGAAACTATGGCTACACCTTC
TRBV7-2	TRBJ2-7	-	TRBD2	CASSETSGGVYEQYF	TGTGCCAGCAGCGAAACTAGCGGGGGGGTCTACGAGCAGTACTTC
TRBV27	TRBJ1-2	-	-	CASSLSVGGSYGYTF	TGTGCCAGCAGTTTATCCGTCGGAGGTTCATATGGCTACACCTTC
TRBV2	TRBJ2-2	many	-	CASGSQGNTGELFF	TGTGCCAGCGGATCACAGGGGAACACCGGGGAGCTGTTTTTT
TRBV30	TRBJ1-5	-	TRBD1	CAWSGGTGGQPQHF	TGTGCCTGGAGTGGGGGGACAGGCGGTCAGCCCCAGCATTTT
TRBV11-2	TRBJ1-6	-	-	CASSLKDGGNSPLHF	TGTGCCAGCAGCTTGAAGGATGGAGGTAATTCACCCCTCCACTTT
TRBV2	TRBJ2-3	-	-	CASSRDRGGGTDTQYF	TGTGCCAGCAGTCGCGACAGGGGAGGGGGCACAGATACGCAGTATTTT
TRBV7-2	TRBJ1-3	-	TRBD1	CASSLGVRGSGNTIYF	TGTGCCAGCAGCTTAGGAGTCAGGGGGTCTGGAAACACCATATATTTT
TRBV11-2	TRBJ2-7	few	TRBD2	CASRLAGDEQYF	TGTGCCAGCAGGTTAGCGGGGGACGAGCAGTACTTC
TRBV2	TRBJ1-2	-	-	CASRAYYGYTF	TGTGCGAGCAGGGCCTACTATGGCTACACCTTC
TRBV6-2/TRBV6-3	TRBJ1-6	-	-	CASTPRGGVINSPLHF	TGTGCCAGCACCCCACGGGGTGGGGTGATCAATTCACCCCTCCACTTT
TRBV5-8	TRBJ1-1	-	TRBD1	CASRKGQGESAEAFF	TGTGCCAGCAGAAAAGGACAGGGGGAGAGTGCTGAAGCTTTCTTT
TRBV19	TRBJ1-2	few	TRBD1	CASSIARQGYTF	TGTGCCAGTAGTATAGCCCGACAGGGGTACACCTTC
TRBV27	TRBJ1-2	-	TRBD1	CASTSQSTGSYGYTF	TGTGCCAGCACATCCCAATCGACAGGGTCCTATGGCTACACCTTC
TRBV2	TRBJ2-7	-	-	CASSQDSRSGEQYF	TGTGCCAGCAGCCAGGACTCCCGGTCGGGGGAGCAGTACTTC
TRBV5-1	TRBJ1-6	once	TRBD1	CASSLARGQSPLHF	TGCGCCAGCAGCTTGGCCAGGGGGCAATCACCCCTCCACTTT
TRBV30	TRBJ1-4	-	-	CAWSSGRGATNEKLFF	TGTGCCTGGAGTTCAGGGAGGGGGGCAACTAATGAAAAACTGTTTTTT
TRBV6-5	TRBJ1-5	-	-	CASSSQGYGNQPQHF	TGTGCCAGCAGTTCCCAGGGATATGGCAATCAGCCCCAGCATTTT
TRBV5-6	TRBJ1-3	-	TRBD1	CASSLLTGLAGNTIYF	TGTGCCAGCAGCCTTTTGACAGGGTTGGCTGGAAACACCATATATTTT
TRBV6-6	TRBJ1-1	once	TRBD1	CASSSGTGGGTEAFF	TGTGCCAGCAGTTCCGGGACAGGGGGCGGCACTGAAGCTTTCTTT
TRBV3-1/TRBV3-2	TRBJ1-1	-	-	CASSQARRGFGLNTEAFF	TGTGCCAGCAGCCAGGCCCGGAGGGGTTTTGGGTTGAACACTGAAGCTTTCTTT
TRBV19	TRBJ1-2	-	TRBD1	CASSSGYPGQGFGYTF	TGTGCCAGTAGTAGTGGATACCCGGGACAGGGCTTTGGCTACACCTTC
TRBV12-3/TRBV12-4	TRBJ2-7	-	-	CASSAYYEQYF	TGTGCCAGCAGTGCCTACTACGAGCAGTACTTC
TRBV5-4	TRBJ1-4	-	TRBD1	CASSFGQGTGNKKLFF	TGTGCCAGCAGCTTTGGACAGGGGACTGGGAATAAAAAACTGTTTTTT
TRBV29-1	TRBJ2-7	-	TRBD2	CSVEGLAGAPTSRYF	TGCAGCGTTGAAGGGTTAGCGGGAGCCCCCACGAGCAGGTACTTC
TRBV28	TRBJ1-2	-	TRBD1	CASITGGIDYGYTF	TGTGCCAGCATTACAGGGGGCATTGACTATGGCTACACCTTC
TRBV6-5	TRBJ1-1	-	-	CASSRLNTEAFF	TGTGCCAGCAGCCGTCTGAACACTGAAGCTTTCTTT
TRBV27	TRBJ2-2	few	-	CASSLSTRSTGELFF	TGTGCCAGCAGTTTATCGACTCGGTCCACCGGGGAGCTGTTTTTT
TRBV18	TRBJ2-2	-	-	CASSPGQNTGELFF	TGTGCCAGCTCACCGGGACAGAACACCGGGGAGCTGTTTTTT
TRBV19	TRBJ2-2	-	TRBD1	CATNLQGARLGELFF	TGTGCCACAAACCTCCAGGGGGCGCGATTGGGGGAGCTGTTTTTT
TRBV7-9	TRBJ1-1	-	TRBD1	CASSGPGQGHAEAFF	TGTGCCAGCAGCGGACCGGGACAGGGTCATGCTGAAGCTTTCTTT
TRBV6-5	TRBJ2-1	-	TRBD1	CASSLGGTGGYEQFF	TGTGCCAGCAGCCTGGGGGGGACAGGGGGGTATGAGCAGTTCTTC
TRBV3-1/TRBV3-2	TRBJ1-2	-	-	CASSQESLSYGYTF	TGTGCCAGCAGCCAAGAGTCCCTCTCCTATGGCTACACCTTC
TRBV7-2	TRBJ2-4	-	TRBD2	CAFSSLGLAGERKNIQYF	TGTGCCTTCTCAAGCCTCGGACTAGCGGGTGAACGCAAAAACATTCAGTACTTC
TRBV19	TRBJ2-7	medium-sized	-	CASSDGLGAPEQYF	TGTGCCAGTAGTGATGGGCTGGGCGCCCCCGAGCAGTACTTC